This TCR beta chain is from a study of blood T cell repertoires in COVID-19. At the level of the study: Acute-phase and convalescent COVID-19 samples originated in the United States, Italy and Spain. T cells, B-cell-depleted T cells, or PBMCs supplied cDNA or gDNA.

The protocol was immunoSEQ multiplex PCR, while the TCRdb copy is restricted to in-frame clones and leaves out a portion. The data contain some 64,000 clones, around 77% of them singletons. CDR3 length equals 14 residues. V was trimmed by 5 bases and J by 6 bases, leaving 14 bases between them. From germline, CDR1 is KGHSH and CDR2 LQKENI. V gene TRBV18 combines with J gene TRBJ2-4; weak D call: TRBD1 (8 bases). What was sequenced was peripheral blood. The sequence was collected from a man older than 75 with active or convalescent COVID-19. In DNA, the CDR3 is TGTGCCAGCTCAAAGACAGGGGAGGGAAACATTCAGTACTTC. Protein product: CASSKTGEGNIQYF.